This TCR beta chain stems from a study of blood T cell repertoires in COVID-19. V lost 0 bases to trimming and J lost 6 bases; unmatched junction nucleotides: 7. The CDR3 is 16 residues long. The germline CDR1 and CDR2 sequences are SGHNT and YYREEE (reference sequence). Sequencing was performed with immunoSEQ multiplex PCR; in TCRdb, only in-frame clones are kept and a portion is missing. The data contain around 290,000 clones, approximately 93% of them seen just once; the ten biggest clones take up over 2%. The sample consisted of peripheral blood. The J gene is TRBJ2-2, the V gene TRBV5-4; 8 bases are a match to TRBD2. The sequence was obtained from a woman under 40 with COVID-19, enrolled during active disease. The chain's CDR3 is CASSLGSGSVPGELFF. The CDR3 DNA is TGTGCCAGCAGCTTGGGGAGCGGGAGTGTCCCCGGGGAGCTGTTTTTT.